The present T cell receptor beta chain was sequenced within a study of shared clonotypes between healthy human individuals. Overall study results and limits: Researchers sampled blood only, noting tissue repertoires likely differ. Clonotype sharing across donors was expected to vary with sequencing depth. A limitation of the genetic and exposure-history diversity represented arose from few donors.

In the case of this clone: The antigen is undetermined.

The study ran the assay at deep level. Repertoires were generated with immunoSEQ multiplex PCR, while TCRdb's copy carries only in-frame clones and drops some. The sample shows hundreds of thousands of clones, about 73% of them seen only once. This CDR3 spans 17 amino acids. V shed 1 base and J 7 bases; nucleotides not matched to a gene: 14. The germline CDR1 and CDR2 sequences are SGHDN and FVKESK. Sequenced input: memory CD4+ T cells sorted from blood. Sample subset: CD45RA-negative fraction. The sequence was collected from a man in his thirties or forties in good health. The chain couples TRBV14 to TRBJ2-7; 9 nucleotides align to TRBD1. The CDR3 DNA sequence: TGTGCCAGCAGCCAAGTTACTCTAGCGGACAGGGGAAGGGAGCAGTACTTC. It codes for CASSQVTLADRGREQYF.